Below are 18 T cell receptor beta chains sequenced from a single sample in a study of T cells in Graves' hyperthyroidism and ophthalmopathy. Using RNA transcripts as the source, TCR beta CDR3 regions were amplified. The HTBI set primed first-round TCR CDR3 RT-PCR. Each CDR3 protein gets one entry after TCRdb re-called the multiplex PCR reads with MiXCR. The table records under 650,000 distinct CDR3 sequences, 16% of them present only once. Sequences were obtained from blood. The receptor source for this set is a woman in her 30s with Graves' hyperthyroidism.

This clonotype was seen many times. CDR3 bases: TGTGCCAGCAGTGAGAGAGTAGCGGGAGCCCAAGAGACCCAGTACTTC. Protein product: CASSERVAGAQETQYF. This chain uses TRBV2 with TRBJ2-5, with 9 bases fitting TRBD2. CDR1 is SNHLY and CDR2 is FYNNEI in the germline V gene. This CDR3 region has 16 residues. Germline trimming cut 3 bases from V and 1 base from J; bases unmatched to any gene: 6.

This clonotype was seen ten or more times. The rearrangement uses TRBV5-6 and TRBJ2-1, with D hard to call. The V end was cut by 0 bases, the J end by 7 bases, with 8 bases between. The germline CDR1 and CDR2 sequences are SGHDT and YYEEEE. The CDR3 has 13 residues. The CDR3 spells CASSLADRNEQFF. CDR3 nucleotides: TGTGCCAGCAGCTTGGCCGATAGGAATGAGCAGTTCTTC.

The rearrangement uses TRBV19 and TRBJ2-1; D is unclear. The germline CDR1 and CDR2 sequences are LNHDA and SQIVND (reference sequence). There are 15 residues in the CDR3. The ends were cut back, 3 bases at V and 2 bases at J, with 11 bases in the middle. The CDR3 nucleotides are TGTGCCAGTAGTATGGCCGCGACAACCTACAATGAGCAGTTCTTC. Its protein product is CASSMAATTYNEQFF.

In this sample, this clonotype turned up many times. The chain combines TRBV12-3 or TRBV12-4 with TRBJ1-1, with D tentatively TRBD1 (6 bases). V lost 9 bases and J lost 1, with 18 bases in between. This CDR3 has 15 residues. CDR3 sequence reads: CASLLTGFSNTEAFF. CDR3 DNA sequence: TGTGCCAGTTTATTAACAGGGTTCTCGAACACTGAAGCTTTCTTT.

This clonotype has ten or more counts. J is TRBJ2-1 and V is TRBV28; unclear D gene. Looked up from germline, CDR1 is MDHEN and CDR2 is SYDVKM. The CDR3 covers 14 residues. V was clipped by 5 bases and J by 5 bases, with 13 bases between them. The CDR3 spells CASSTGISHNEQFF. In nucleotides, the CDR3 is TGTGCCAGCAGTACTGGAATATCCCACAATGAGCAGTTCTTC.

This clonotype has at least ten counts. The chain links TRBV2 to TRBJ1-5; D is perhaps TRBD1 (5 bases). V lost 0 bases, J lost 4 bases, and 13 bases lay in between. The length of the CDR3 is 16 residues. CDR1 and CDR2 from the germline V gene are SNHLY and FYNNEI. The CDR3 loop is CASSEAWGRTNQPQHF. For the CDR3, the DNA is TGTGCCAGCAGTGAAGCTTGGGGCAGGACGAATCAGCCCCAGCATTTT.

In this sample, this clonotype turned up a few times. A much larger clonotype is one base distant, so this may be a read error. DNA for the CDR3: TGTGCCAGCAGAAGGGGGGCGGCGAACACTGAAGCTTTCTTT. It yields the protein CASRRGAANTEAFF. The chain recombines TRBV3-1 with TRBJ1-1; a possible D gene is TRBD1 (6 bases). Germline CDR1 LGHDT, CDR2 YNNKEL (reference sequence). The CDR3 has 14 amino acids. Trimming cost V 6 bases and J 1 base, with 12 bases left between them.

As to this clonotype: One end of the junction varies from germline; a read error may be responsible. V usage is TRBV7-2 and J usage is TRBJ2-3; the D gene is possibly TRBD2 (5 bases). This CDR3 contains 13 residues. Germline V gene data show CDR1 as SGHTA and CDR2 as FQGNSA. The CDR3 here is CASSLPEADAQYF. The DNA of the CDR3 is TGTGCCAGCAGCTTGCCGGAGGCAGATGCGCAGTATTTT.

This clonotype was detected many times. The chain has TRBV28 and TRBJ2-5; 8 bases are shared with TRBD1. V lost 2 bases, J lost 4 bases, and 12 bases stayed unmatched. Germline loops: CDR1 MDHEN, CDR2 SYDVKM. The CDR3 contains 17 residues. CDR3 nucleotides: TGTGCCAGCAGTTTAAGGACAGGGCTTACGGTCCGAGAGACCCAGTACTTC. Protein product: CASSLRTGLTVRETQYF.

This clonotype is a singleton in its sample. The chain carries TRBV28 and TRBJ2-4; D may be TRBD2 (5 bases). Trimming left V 6 bases short and J 12 bases short, with 15 bases between. This CDR3 is 12 amino acids long. The germline CDR1 and CDR2 sequences are MDHEN and SYDVKM. CDR3 residues: CASRAGAKAQYF. CDR3 DNA: TGTGCCAGCAGGGCGGGCGCCAAGGCTCAGTACTTC.

This clonotype came up many times. V and J are TRBV28 and TRBJ2-3; either TRBD1 or TRBD2 may fit D (6 bases each). Germline CDR1 and CDR2: MDHEN and SYDVKM. The CDR3 has 14 residues. The germline V and J ends were trimmed by 11 bases and 2 bases, with 17 bases remaining between them. As DNA, the CDR3 is TGTGCCTCGAGGGGGGCGCAGGTCACAGATACGCAGTATTTT. Residues: CASRGAQVTDTQYF.

The chain combines TRBV7-9 with TRBJ2-7; 10 bases fit TRBD2. The CDR3 sequence is 15 residues long. The germline CDR1 and CDR2 sequences are SEHNR and FQNEAQ (reference sequence). V lost 4 bases, J lost 6 bases, and 9 bases stayed unmatched. The CDR3: CASSSQEREGLEQYF. In DNA form, the CDR3 reads TGTGCCAGCAGCTCCCAAGAGCGGGAGGGCCTCGAGCAGTACTTC.

This clonotype was counted ten times or more. The genes are TRBV3-1 and TRBJ2-1, with TRBD1 matching 9 bases. Germline V lookup: CDR1 LGHDT, CDR2 YNNKEL (reference sequence). The CDR3 totals 15 residues. The V segment lost 0 bases and the J segment 8 bases; nucleotides outside the gene matches: 5. The CDR3 DNA follows: TGTGCCAGCAGCCAAGAGGGACAGGGTACAGATGAGCAGTTCTTC. Protein: CASSQEGQGTDEQFF.

This clonotype was seen a handful of times. This chain connects TRBV7-8 to TRBJ2-3, with TRBD2 matching over 9 bases. With 5 bases clipped from V and 4 bases from J, the junction kept 10 bases outside the gene matches. This CDR3 has 16 amino acids. Germline CDR1 reads SGHVS; CDR2 reads FQNEAQ. This chain's CDR3 is CASSPGAGGFPDTQYF. For the CDR3, the DNA is TGTGCCAGCAGCCCGGGAGCGGGAGGTTTCCCAGATACGCAGTATTTT.

This clonotype was found many times. The chain has TRBV12-3 or TRBV12-4 and TRBJ2-5; possible D gene TRBD2, 6 bases. The CDR3 spans 15 residues. V dropped 3 bases and J dropped 2 bases, with 13 bases sitting between them. The DNA for the CDR3 is TGTGCCAGCAGTTTGGCACGGCGGGGTCAAGAGACCCAGTACTTC. It encodes CASSLARRGQETQYF.

The chain is built from TRBV19 and TRBJ2-7, with TRBD1 matching 7 bases. The CDR3 loop spans 14 amino acids. In germline, CDR1 is LNHDA, CDR2 SQIVND (reference sequence). The V gene end was trimmed by 3 bases and the J gene end by 3 bases; junction bases not matched to a gene: 5. CDR3 sequence reads: CASSITTGLYEQYF. For the CDR3, the DNA is TGTGCCAGTAGTATTACGACAGGGCTCTACGAGCAGTACTTC.

Ten or more counts support this clonotype. This sequence joins TRBV11-2 and TRBJ2-1, with TRBD2 matching 9 bases. The CDR3 has 15 residues. The germline V gene encodes CDR1 SGHAT and CDR2 FQNNGV. With V trimmed by 5 bases and J by 9 bases, 11 bases remained unmatched. The DNA for the CDR3 is TGTGCCAGCAGCCCCCTTAGCGGGAGCCCGCGTGAGCAGTTCTTC. Translation gives CASSPLSGSPREQFF.

This clonotype was seen more than once but under ten times. This chain uses TRBV11-2 with TRBJ2-1, with D possibly TRBD2 on 6 matching bases. Trimming stripped 0 bases from V and 1 base from J, with 13 bases between. Germline V gene lookup returns CDR1 SGHAT and CDR2 FQNNGV. The CDR3 contains 17 residues. The CDR3 is CASSLDRKRVSYNEQFF. CDR3 DNA: TGTGCCAGCAGCTTAGATCGGAAGCGGGTATCCTACAATGAGCAGTTCTTC.